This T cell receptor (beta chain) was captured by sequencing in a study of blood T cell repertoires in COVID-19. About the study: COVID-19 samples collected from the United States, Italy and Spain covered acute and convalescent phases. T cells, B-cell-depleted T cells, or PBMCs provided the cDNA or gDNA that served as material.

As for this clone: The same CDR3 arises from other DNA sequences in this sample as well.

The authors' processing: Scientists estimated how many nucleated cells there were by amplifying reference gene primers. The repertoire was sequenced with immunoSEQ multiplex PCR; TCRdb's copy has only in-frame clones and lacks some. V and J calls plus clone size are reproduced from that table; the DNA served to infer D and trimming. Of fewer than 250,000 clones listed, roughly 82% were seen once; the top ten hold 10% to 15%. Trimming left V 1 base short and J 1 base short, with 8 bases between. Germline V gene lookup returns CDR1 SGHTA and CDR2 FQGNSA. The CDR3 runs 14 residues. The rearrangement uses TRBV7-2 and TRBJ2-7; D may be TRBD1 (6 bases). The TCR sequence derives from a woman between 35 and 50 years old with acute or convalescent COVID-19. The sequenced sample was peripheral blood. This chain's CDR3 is CASSLGDRSYEQYF. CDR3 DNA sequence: TGTGCCAGCAGCTTAGGAGACAGGTCCTACGAGCAGTACTTC.